This TCR beta chain appears in the sequencing data of a study of T cells in Graves' hyperthyroidism and ophthalmopathy. Between the trimmed V and J ends, which lost 7 bases and 4 bases, there was a span of 19 bases. CDR3 size: 15 residues. Germline lookup yields CDR1 LNHDA and CDR2 SQIVND (reference sequence). Investigators excluded patients with uncontrolled infection, other autoimmune disease, pregnancy or lactation. Clinical symptoms, serum thyroxine and TRAb, thyroid ultrasound and orbital computed tomography were used for the diagnoses. Source material for PBMCs was more than 9.5 ml fresh peripheral blood. This clonotype was seen at least ten times. TCR beta CDR3 regions were amplified from RNA. The study used the HTBI primer set for a first-round RT-PCR of the TCR CDR3. TCRdb reprocessed the multiplex PCR reads with MiXCR, giving one entry per CDR3 protein. This sample has about 290,000 distinct CDR3 sequences; 12% to 15% occur once, and the top ten carry 6.5% to 10%.

J is TRBJ1-1 and V is TRBV19; unclear D gene. The receptor comes from a woman aged 40 to 50 with Graves' hyperthyroidism. The specimen sequenced was blood. This chain's CDR3 is CASMTQHGLGTEAFF. DNA of the CDR3: TGTGCCAGTATGACTCAGCACGGGTTGGGCACTGAAGCTTTCTTT. The variable domain in full, with the rest retrieved from reference TRBV19 and TRBJ1-1, is DGGITQSPKYLFRKEGQNVTLSCEQNLNHDAMYWYRQDPGQGLRLIYYSQIVNDFQKGDIAEGYSVSREKKESFPLTVTSAQKNPTAFYLCASMTQHGLGTEAFFGQGTRLTVV.